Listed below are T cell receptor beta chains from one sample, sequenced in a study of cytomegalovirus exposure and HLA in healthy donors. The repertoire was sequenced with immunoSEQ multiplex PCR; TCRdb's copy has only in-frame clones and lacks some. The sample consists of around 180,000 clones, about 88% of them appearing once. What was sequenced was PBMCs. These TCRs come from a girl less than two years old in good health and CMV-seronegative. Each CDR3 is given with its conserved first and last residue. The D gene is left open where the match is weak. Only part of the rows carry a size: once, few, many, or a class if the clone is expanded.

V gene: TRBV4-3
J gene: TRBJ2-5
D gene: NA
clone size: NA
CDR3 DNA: TGCGCCAGCAGCCAAGGGTCAGGAGGAGGAGAGACCCAGTACTTC
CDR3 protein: CASSQGSGGGETQYF

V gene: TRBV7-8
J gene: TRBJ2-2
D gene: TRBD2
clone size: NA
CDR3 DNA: TGTGCCAGCAGCTCTGAACTAGCGGGGGGGTTGGTCGGGGAGCTGTTTTTT
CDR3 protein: CASSSELAGGLVGELFF

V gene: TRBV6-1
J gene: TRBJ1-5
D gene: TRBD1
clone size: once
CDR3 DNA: TGTGCCAGTACAGGGGGCGCGTCTGTGGATCAGCCCCAGCATTTT
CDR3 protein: CASTGGASVDQPQHF

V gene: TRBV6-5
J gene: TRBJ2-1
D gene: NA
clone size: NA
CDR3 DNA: TGTGCCAGCAGTTCCGACACAGGGTTTGAGCAGTTCTTC
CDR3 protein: CASSSDTGFEQFF

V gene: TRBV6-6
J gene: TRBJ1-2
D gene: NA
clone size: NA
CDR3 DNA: TGTGCCAGCAGTTACTCGGGGGGGACCTACTATGGCTACACCTTC
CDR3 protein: CASSYSGGTYYGYTF

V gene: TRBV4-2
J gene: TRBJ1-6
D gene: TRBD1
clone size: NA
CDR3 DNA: TGTGCCAGCAGCCAAGAGGAGGGGGCGGGCTCACCCCTCCACTTT
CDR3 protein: CASSQEEGAGSPLHF

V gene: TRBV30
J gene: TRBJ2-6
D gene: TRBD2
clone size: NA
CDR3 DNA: TGTGCCTACGGGGGGGGAGCGTCTGGGGCCAACGTCCTGACTTTC
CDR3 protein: CAYGGGASGANVLTF

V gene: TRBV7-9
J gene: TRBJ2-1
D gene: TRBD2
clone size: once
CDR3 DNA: TGTGCCAGCAGCCCGCGGGGGGCCCCTTACAATGAGCAGTTCTTC
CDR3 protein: CASSPRGAPYNEQFF

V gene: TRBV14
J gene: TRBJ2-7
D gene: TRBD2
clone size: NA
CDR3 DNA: TGTGCCAGCAGCCAAGATGTGCGACTAGCGGGTTCTGTCTCCTACGAGCAGTACTTC
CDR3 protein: CASSQDVRLAGSVSYEQYF

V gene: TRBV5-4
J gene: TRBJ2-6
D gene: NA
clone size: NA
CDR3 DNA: TGTGCCAGCAGCTTGACCCCAGGTCCTTCTGGGGCCAACGTCCTGACTTTC
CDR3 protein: CASSLTPGPSGANVLTF

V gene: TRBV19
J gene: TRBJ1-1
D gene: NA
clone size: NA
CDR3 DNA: TGTGCCAGCCATCTAGGGGGGGAGGGGGGCCTGAACACTGAAGCTTTCTTT
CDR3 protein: CASHLGGEGGLNTEAFF

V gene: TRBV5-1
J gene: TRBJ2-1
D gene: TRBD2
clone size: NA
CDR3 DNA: TGCGCCAGCAGCTTCTCGACTAGCGGGGGGAATGAGCAGTTCTTC
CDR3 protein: CASSFSTSGGNEQFF

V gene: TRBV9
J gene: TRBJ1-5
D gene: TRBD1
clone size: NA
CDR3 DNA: TGTGCCAGCAGCGGGACAGGTGGGAATCAGCCCCAGCATTTT
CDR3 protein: CASSGTGGNQPQHF

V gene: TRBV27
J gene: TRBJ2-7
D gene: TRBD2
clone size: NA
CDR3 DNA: TGTGCCAGCAGTTTTGTTCGTAGCGGGAGTTGGTCCTACGAGCAGTACTTC
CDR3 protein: CASSFVRSGSWSYEQYF

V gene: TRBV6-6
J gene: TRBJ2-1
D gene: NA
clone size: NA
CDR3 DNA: TGTGCCAGCCTCGATGGTCTAGTCAATGAGCAGCTCTTC
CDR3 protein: CASLDGLVNEQLF

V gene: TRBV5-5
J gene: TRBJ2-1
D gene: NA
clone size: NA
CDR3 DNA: TGTGCCAGCAGCCCGCTGACAACGAGCTCCTACAATGAGCAGTTCTTC
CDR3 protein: CASSPLTTSSYNEQFF

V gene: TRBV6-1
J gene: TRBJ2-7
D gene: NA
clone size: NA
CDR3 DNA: TGTGCCAGCGGCCTAGTTGGGGCCGGCTACGAGCAGTACTTC
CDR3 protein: CASGLVGAGYEQYF

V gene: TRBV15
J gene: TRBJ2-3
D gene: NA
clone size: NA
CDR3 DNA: TGTGCCACCAGCAGAGATTTGGCAGGTGATACGCAGTATTTT
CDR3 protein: CATSRDLAGDTQYF

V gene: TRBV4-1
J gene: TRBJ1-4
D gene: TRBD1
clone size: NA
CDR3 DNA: TGCGCCAGCAGCCAACTCCCGGCGACAGGGAGAGGAAAACTGTTTTTT
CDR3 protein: CASSQLPATGRGKLFF

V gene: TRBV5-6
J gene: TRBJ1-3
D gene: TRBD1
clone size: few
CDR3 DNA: TGTGCCAGCAGCACGATAAGGACAGGGTTCGGGAACACCATATATTTT
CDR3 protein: CASSTIRTGFGNTIYF

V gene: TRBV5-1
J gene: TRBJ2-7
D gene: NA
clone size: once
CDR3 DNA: TGCGCCAGCAGCTTGGCCGGGGGACCCTACGAGCAGTACTTC
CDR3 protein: CASSLAGGPYEQYF

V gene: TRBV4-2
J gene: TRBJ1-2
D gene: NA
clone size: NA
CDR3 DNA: TGTGCCAGCAGCGCAGAAGTCAGGGGCGACTATGGCTACACCTTC
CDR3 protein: CASSAEVRGDYGYTF

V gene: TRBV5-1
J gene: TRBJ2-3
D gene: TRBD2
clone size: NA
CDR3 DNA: TGCGCCAGCAGCTTGGGGGGCTTCGGCGGGGGGGCGACAGATACGCAGTATTTT
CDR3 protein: CASSLGGFGGGATDTQYF

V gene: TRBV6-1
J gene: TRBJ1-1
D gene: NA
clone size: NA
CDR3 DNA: TGTGCCAGCAGGGGTAACAGCATATACGCTGAAGCTTTCTTT
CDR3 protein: CASRGNSIYAEAFF

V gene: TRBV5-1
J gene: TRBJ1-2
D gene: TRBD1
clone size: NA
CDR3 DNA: TGCGCCAGCACGGGACAGGGCTATGGCTACACCTTC
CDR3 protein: CASTGQGYGYTF

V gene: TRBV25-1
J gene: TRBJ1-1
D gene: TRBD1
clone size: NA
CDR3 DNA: TGTGCCAGCACCAGACAGGGGGAAGCTTTCTTT
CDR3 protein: CASTRQGEAFF

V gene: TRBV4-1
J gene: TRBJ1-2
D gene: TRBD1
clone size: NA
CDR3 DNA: TGCGCCAGCAGCCAGGAGACTAGAAGGACAGGCCCCTATGGCTACACCTTC
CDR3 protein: CASSQETRRTGPYGYTF

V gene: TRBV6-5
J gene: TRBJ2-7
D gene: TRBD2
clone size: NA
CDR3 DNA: TGTGCCAGCAGTCCCCCCCGGACTAGCCACGAGCAGTACTTC
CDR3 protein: CASSPPRTSHEQYF

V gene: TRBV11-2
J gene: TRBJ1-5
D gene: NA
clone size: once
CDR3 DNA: TGTGCCAGCAGCTTAGATAGTCATCAGCCCCAGCATTTT
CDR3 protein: CASSLDSHQPQHF

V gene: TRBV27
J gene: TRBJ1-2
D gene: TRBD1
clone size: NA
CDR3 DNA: TGTGCCAGCAGTCAGAACCCGGGACAGGGGGCGTTGGGCTACACCTTC
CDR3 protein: CASSQNPGQGALGYTF

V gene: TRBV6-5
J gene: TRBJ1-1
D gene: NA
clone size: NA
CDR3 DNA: TGTGCCAGCAGTTACGTCTTCGGCGGGACTGAAGCTTTCTTT
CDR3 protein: CASSYVFGGTEAFF